This TCR beta chain was identified in a study of blood T cell repertoires in COVID-19. Study context: There were acute and convalescent COVID-19 samples, and they came from the United States, Italy and Spain. T cells, B-cell-depleted T cells, or PBMCs provided the cDNA or gDNA that served as material.

This clone was picked up one time. TCRdb keeps only in-frame clones here, not all; method: immunoSEQ multiplex PCR. Altogether about 210,000 clones are present, about 90% being singletons, with the ten largest covering approximately 1.2%. Germline values: CDR1 SEHNR, CDR2 FQNEAQ (reference sequence). This CDR3 is built from 14 residues. With 5 bases removed from V and 5 bases from J, the gap between germline ends came to 15 bases. This receptor was obtained from a man between 25 and 39 years old with acute or convalescent COVID-19. The V and J genes are TRBV7-9 and TRBJ2-5; D is possibly TRBD2 (5 bases). The specimen sequenced was peripheral blood. The DNA for the CDR3 is TGTGCCAGCAGCCCTACTCCCCCGGGGGAGACCCAGTACTTC. As protein: CASSPTPPGETQYF.